This TCR beta chain was captured by sequencing in a study of T cells in Graves' hyperthyroidism and ophthalmopathy. Study overall: Peripheral blood specimens were obtained at initial diagnosis, prior to any treatment.

The length of the CDR3 is 14 residues. Germline values: CDR1 MDHEN, CDR2 SYDVKM. V was cut by 4 bases and J by 5 bases, with 15 bases left in between. Amplification yielded TCR beta CDR3 regions, with RNA transcripts as the source. HTBI primers drove first-round RT-PCR of the TCR CDR3. In TCRdb, the multiplex PCR reads were re-called with MiXCR into one record per CDR3 protein. The table has over 650,000 distinct CDR3 sequences, about a sixth seen once. This clonotype was counted at least ten times. The gene calls are TRBV28 and TRBJ2-7; D is possibly TRBD1 (6 bases). The receptor's source is a man younger than 35 with Graves' hyperthyroidism. Material for sequencing was blood. As DNA, the CDR3 is TGTGCCAGCAGTTCCCCCGGGACATCGCACGAGCAGTACTTC. Translating it yields CASSSPGTSHEQYF. The complete variable domain, with remaining parts taken from reference TRBV28 and TRBJ2-7, reads DVKVTQSSRYLVKRTGEKVFLECVQDMDHENMFWYRQDPGLGLRLIYFSYDVKMKEKGDIPEGYSVSREKKERFSLILESASTNQTSMYLCASSSPGTSHEQYFGPGTRLTVT.